This T cell receptor beta chain was recorded in a study of human T cells and chemical hapten exposure. Study details: Skin of the upper inner arm, approximately 2 cm by approximately 2 cm, received 2% DPC for sensitization.

Overall study findings and caveats: Those TCRs sitting above 1 in 1000 frequency stayed the same with DPC sensitization. Expanded TCRs grouped into significantly more large CDR3 similarity clusters than controls produced.

This clonotype has more than one count but fewer than ten. Antigen: not known. Original analysis: Across samples, TCR counts had a median of roughly 98,000 and ranged from roughly 20,000 to 690,600. TCRdb re-called the RACE reads through MiXCR, storing one row per CDR3 protein. What appears here as the V and J calls and clone size reflects TCRdb's work, not the paper's. The repertoire holds 180,000 or so distinct CDR3 sequences, about 14% seen once, with approximately 1.5% in the top ten. The CDR3 covers 15 residues. V was trimmed by 2 bases and J by 0 bases, leaving 11 bases between them. CDR1 and CDR2 (germline): DFQATT, SNEGSKA (reference sequence). Sample time point: patch test 1, 2 weeks after DPC sensitization. The treatment was: therapeutic diphenylcyclopropenone sensitization with weekly scalp DPC.

This chain joins TRBV20-1 and TRBJ2-1; D is perhaps TRBD1 or TRBD2 (5 bases each). This clonotype was sampled from a woman younger than 45 with alopecia areata. Some clones in this sample may be carry-over from other donors' samples. The input for sequencing was whole blood, taken in connection with sensitization to the hapten diphenylcyclopropenone (DPC). Here the CDR3 DNA reads TGCAGTGCTAGACAAGGGACGGCCTCCTACAATGAGCAGTTCTTC. Its protein is CSARQGTASYNEQFF.